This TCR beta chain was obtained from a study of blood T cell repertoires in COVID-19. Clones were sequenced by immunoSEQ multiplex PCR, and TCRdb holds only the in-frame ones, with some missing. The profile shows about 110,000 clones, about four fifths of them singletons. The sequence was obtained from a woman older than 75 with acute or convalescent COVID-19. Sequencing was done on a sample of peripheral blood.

CDR3 residues: CASSWSSGHNEQFF. DNA of the CDR3: TGTGCCAGCAGCTGGTCTAGCGGGCACAATGAGCAGTTCTTC. The chain couples TRBV7-9 to TRBJ2-1, with TRBD2 matching over 8 bases. CDR1 and CDR2 from the germline V gene are SEHNR and FQNEAQ (reference sequence). This CDR3 spans 14 amino acids. V lost 4 bases to trimming and J lost 5 bases; unmatched junction nucleotides: 4.